This T cell receptor beta chain was documented in a study of T-cell memory formation after mild COVID-19. Study details: There were largely donor-specific TCR clusters. Regarding the study as a whole: Cross-reactive memory seemingly joined, as some responding clones were found in pre-infection memory. Nothing showed for sure that second-wave clones peaking on day 37 were SARS-CoV-2 specific. Clones shrinking between day 15 and 85 showed a balanced CD4/CD8 split, and those that grew later tilted toward CD4+.

TCRdb re-called the 5' RACE reads through MiXCR, storing one row per CDR3 protein. The sample lists about 430,000 distinct CDR3 sequences; approximately 25% were seen once. This clonotype was detected a few times. Its cognate antigen is unknown. The V end was cut by 4 bases, the J end by 3 bases, with 16 bases between. The CDR3 sequence is 15 residues long. CDR1 is SGHRS, CDR2 YFSETQ, per germline. The V and J genes are TRBV5-1 and TRBJ1-1; weak D call: TRBD1 (6 bases). The TCR was taken from an adult woman who had mild COVID-19 (a few samples of this study predate the infection). Cell type and time point are not known. Sequencing was performed on PBMCs or a T cell subset sorted from them (not recorded which). DNA of the CDR3: TGCGCCAGCAGCCCGGGTTGGGGGCGGGACACTGAAGCTTTCTTT. Translating gives CASSPGWGRDTEAFF.